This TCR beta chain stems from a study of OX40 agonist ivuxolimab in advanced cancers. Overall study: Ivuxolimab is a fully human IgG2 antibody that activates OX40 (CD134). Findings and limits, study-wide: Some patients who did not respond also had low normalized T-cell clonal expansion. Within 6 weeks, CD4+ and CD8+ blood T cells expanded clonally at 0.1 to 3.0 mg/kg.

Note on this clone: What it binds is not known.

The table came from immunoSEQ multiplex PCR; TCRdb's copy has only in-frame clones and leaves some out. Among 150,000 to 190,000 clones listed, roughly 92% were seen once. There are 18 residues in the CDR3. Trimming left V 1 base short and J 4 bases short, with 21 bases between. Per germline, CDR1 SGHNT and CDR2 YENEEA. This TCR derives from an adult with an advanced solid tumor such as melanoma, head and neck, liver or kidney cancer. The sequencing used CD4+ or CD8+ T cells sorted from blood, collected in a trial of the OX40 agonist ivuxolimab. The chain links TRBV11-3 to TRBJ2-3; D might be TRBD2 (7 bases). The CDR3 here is CASSLVPSEAGAPDTQYF. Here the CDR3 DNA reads TGTGCCAGCAGCTTAGTTCCCTCGGAGGCGGGGGCCCCAGATACGCAGTATTTT.